This T cell receptor beta chain was obtained from a study of T cells in Graves' hyperthyroidism and ophthalmopathy. Study information: Peripheral blood sampling occurred at initial diagnosis, before any treatment.

Many counts were recorded for this clonotype. Its antigen is as yet unknown. The study based diagnoses on clinical symptoms, serum thyroxine and TRAb, thyroid ultrasound and orbital computed tomography. Amplification targeted TCR beta CDR3 regions from RNA transcripts. A first-round RT-PCR of the TCR CDR3 used the HTBI primer set. TCRdb itself ran the multiplex PCR reads through MiXCR, one entry per CDR3 protein. Of about 640,000 distinct CDR3 sequences listed, less than 25% were seen once; the top ten hold 34%. Study outcomes and limitations: Progression to ophthalmopathy was predicted a median of roughly 6.5 months early. Blood samples included most of the expanded thyroid clonotypes exceeding 0.001.

The CDR3 length is 13 residues. The germline V and J ends were trimmed by 3 bases and 3 bases, with 9 bases remaining between them. Germline assignment: CDR1 SGHNT and CDR2 YENEEA. The V call is TRBV11-3, the J call TRBJ2-7; no clear D. Sequencing was done on a sample of blood. The TCR sequence derives from a man younger than 45 with Graves' ophthalmopathy. CDR3 residues: CASSFRTGYEQYF. The CDR3 DNA follows: TGTGCCAGCAGCTTCCGTACGGGCTACGAGCAGTACTTC.